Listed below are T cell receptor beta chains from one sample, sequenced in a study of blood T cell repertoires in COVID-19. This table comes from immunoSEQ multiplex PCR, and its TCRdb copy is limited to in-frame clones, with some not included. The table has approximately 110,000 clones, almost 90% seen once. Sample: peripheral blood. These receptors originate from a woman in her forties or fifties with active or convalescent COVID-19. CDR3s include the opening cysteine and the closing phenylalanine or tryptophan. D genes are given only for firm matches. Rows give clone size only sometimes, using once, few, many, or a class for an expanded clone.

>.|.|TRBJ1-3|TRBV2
CASSQRTGLGNTIYF
TGTGCCAGCAGTCAAAGAACAGGGCTCGGAAACACCATATATTTT
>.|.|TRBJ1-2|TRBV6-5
CASRKTGTDGYTF
TGTGCCAGCAGAAAAACTGGGACTGATGGCTACACCTTC
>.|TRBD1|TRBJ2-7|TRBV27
CASRTQGTGGLSYEQYF
TGTGCCAGCAGGACCCAGGGTACAGGGGGCCTCTCCTACGAGCAGTACTTC
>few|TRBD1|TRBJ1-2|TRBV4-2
CASSQDLWDRANYGYTF
TGTGCCAGCAGCCAAGATCTCTGGGACAGGGCTAACTATGGCTACACCTTC
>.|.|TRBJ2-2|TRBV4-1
CASSQGRGQSNTGELFF
TGCGCCAGCAGCCAGGGGCGGGGACAGTCGAACACCGGGGAGCTGTTTTTT
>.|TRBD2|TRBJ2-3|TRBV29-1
CSVEGLASNTQYF
TGCAGCGTTGAAGGACTAGCGAGCAATACGCAGTATTTT
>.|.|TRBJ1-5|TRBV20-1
CSAGEGSGYSNQPQHF
TGCAGTGCTGGTGAAGGATCGGGATATAGCAATCAGCCCCAGCATTTT
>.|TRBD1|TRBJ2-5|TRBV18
CASSPGTGGQETQYF
TGTGCCAGCTCACCAGGCACAGGGGGACAAGAGACCCAGTACTTC
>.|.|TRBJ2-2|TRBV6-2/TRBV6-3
CASSLDRMNTGELFF
TGTGCCAGCAGCTTAGACAGGATGAACACCGGGGAGCTGTTTTTT
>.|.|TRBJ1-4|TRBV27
CASMGGLDEKLFF
TGTGCCAGCATGGGGGGGCTGGATGAAAAACTGTTTTTT
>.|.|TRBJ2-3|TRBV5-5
CASSLHKGLPDTQYF
TGTGCCAGCAGCTTGCATAAGGGGTTGCCAGATACGCAGTATTTT
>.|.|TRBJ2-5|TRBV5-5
CASSLSETQYF
TGTGCCAGCAGCTTGTCGGAGACCCAGTACTTC
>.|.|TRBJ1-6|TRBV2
CASSDQGSSPLHF
TGTGCCAGCAGTGACCAGGGGAGTTCACCCCTCCACTTT
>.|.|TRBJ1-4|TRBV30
CAWRPELNEKLFF
TGTGCCTGGAGACCTGAACTTAATGAAAAACTGTTTTTT
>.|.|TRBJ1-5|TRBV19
CASSGEGQPQHF
TGTGCCAGCTCAGGGGAGGGGCAGCCCCAGCATTTT
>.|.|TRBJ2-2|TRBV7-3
CASSTNGELFF
TGTGCCAGCAGTACAAACGGGGAGCTGTTTTTT
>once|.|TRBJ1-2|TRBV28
CASSLSVRSHGYTF
TGTGCCAGCAGTTTATCCGTTCGGAGCCATGGCTACACCTTC
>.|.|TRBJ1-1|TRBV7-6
CASSLSENTEAFF
TGTGCCAGCAGCTTATCAGAGAACACTGAAGCTTTCTTT
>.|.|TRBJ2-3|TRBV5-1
CASSPSTSVGADTQYF
TGCGCCAGCAGCCCTTCCACGAGTGTAGGGGCAGATACGCAGTATTTT
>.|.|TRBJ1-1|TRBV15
CATSRPPRAGTEAFF
TGTGCCACCAGCAGGCCCCCTCGCGCGGGGACTGAAGCTTTCTTT
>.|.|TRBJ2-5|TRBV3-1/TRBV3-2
CASSQDGWEWETQYF
TGTGCCAGCAGCCAAGATGGGTGGGAGTGGGAGACCCAGTACTTC
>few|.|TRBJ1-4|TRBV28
CASKQSGSNEKLFF
TGTGCCAGCAAACAGAGCGGTTCGAATGAAAAACTGTTTTTT
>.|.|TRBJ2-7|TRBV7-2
CASSTRSQGYEQYF
TGTGCCAGCAGCACAAGATCTCAGGGTTACGAGCAGTACTTC
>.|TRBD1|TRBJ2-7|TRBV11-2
CASSLAETGYPYEQYF
TGTGCCAGCAGCTTAGCTGAGACAGGGTATCCCTACGAGCAGTACTTC
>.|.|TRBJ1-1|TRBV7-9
CASSLGGAVTEAFF
TGTGCCAGCAGCTTAGGGGGCGCGGTCACTGAAGCTTTCTTT
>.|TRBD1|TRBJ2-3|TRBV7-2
CASRTGYTDTQYF
TGTGCCAGCAGGACAGGGTATACAGATACGCAGTATTTT
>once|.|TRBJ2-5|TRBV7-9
CASSLSETQYF
TGTGCCAGCAGCTTGTCGGAGACCCAGTACTTC
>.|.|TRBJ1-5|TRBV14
CASSSLGGPQHF
TGTGCCAGCAGCTCTCTGGGGGGACCCCAGCATTTT
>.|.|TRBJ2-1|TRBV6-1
CASSEYQGADEQFF
TGTGCCAGCAGTGAATATCAAGGGGCCGATGAGCAGTTCTTC
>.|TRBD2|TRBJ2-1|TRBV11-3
CASSLGGTSSYNEQFF
TGTGCCAGCAGCCTCGGGGGGACTAGCTCCTACAATGAGCAGTTCTTC
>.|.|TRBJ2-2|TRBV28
CASSPRTAPNTGELFF
TGTGCCAGCAGTCCGCGGACAGCTCCGAACACCGGGGAGCTGTTTTTT
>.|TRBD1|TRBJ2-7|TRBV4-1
CASSQEDGQGSYEQYF
TGCGCCAGCAGCCAAGAAGACGGACAGGGTTCGTACGAGCAGTACTTC
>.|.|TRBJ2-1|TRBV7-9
CASSNLDSNNEQFF
TGTGCCAGCAGCAACCTGGACAGCAACAATGAGCAGTTCTTC
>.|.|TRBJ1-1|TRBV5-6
CASSRGQNTEAFF
TGTGCCAGCAGCCGGGGACAGAACACTGAAGCTTTCTTT
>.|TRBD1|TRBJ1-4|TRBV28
CASLTGGANEKLFF
TGTGCCAGCCTGACAGGGGGGGCTAATGAAAAACTGTTTTTT
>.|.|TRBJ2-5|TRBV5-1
CASNSGGPGPNQETQYF
TGCGCCAGCAACTCTGGGGGCCCCGGTCCCAACCAAGAGACCCAGTACTTC
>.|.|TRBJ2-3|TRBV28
CASRFFTDTQYF
TGTGCCAGCAGGTTCTTCACAGATACGCAGTATTTT
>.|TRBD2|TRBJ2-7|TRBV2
CASLAGYEQYF
TGTGCGTCGCTAGCGGGTTACGAGCAGTACTTC
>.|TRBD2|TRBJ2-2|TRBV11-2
CASRGDGRDTGELFF
TGTGCCAGCAGGGGAGACGGGAGGGACACCGGGGAGCTGTTTTTT
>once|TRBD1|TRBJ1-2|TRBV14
CASSQRQGVGNYGYTF
TGTGCCAGCAGCCAACGACAGGGAGTTGGGAATTATGGCTACACCTTC
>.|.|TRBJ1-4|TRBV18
CASSPDTANEKLFF
TGTGCCAGCTCACCCGACACGGCTAATGAAAAACTGTTTTTT
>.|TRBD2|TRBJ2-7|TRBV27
CASSSLGLAVQKDEQYF
TGTGCCAGCAGTTCCCTTGGACTAGCGGTACAAAAGGACGAGCAGTACTTC